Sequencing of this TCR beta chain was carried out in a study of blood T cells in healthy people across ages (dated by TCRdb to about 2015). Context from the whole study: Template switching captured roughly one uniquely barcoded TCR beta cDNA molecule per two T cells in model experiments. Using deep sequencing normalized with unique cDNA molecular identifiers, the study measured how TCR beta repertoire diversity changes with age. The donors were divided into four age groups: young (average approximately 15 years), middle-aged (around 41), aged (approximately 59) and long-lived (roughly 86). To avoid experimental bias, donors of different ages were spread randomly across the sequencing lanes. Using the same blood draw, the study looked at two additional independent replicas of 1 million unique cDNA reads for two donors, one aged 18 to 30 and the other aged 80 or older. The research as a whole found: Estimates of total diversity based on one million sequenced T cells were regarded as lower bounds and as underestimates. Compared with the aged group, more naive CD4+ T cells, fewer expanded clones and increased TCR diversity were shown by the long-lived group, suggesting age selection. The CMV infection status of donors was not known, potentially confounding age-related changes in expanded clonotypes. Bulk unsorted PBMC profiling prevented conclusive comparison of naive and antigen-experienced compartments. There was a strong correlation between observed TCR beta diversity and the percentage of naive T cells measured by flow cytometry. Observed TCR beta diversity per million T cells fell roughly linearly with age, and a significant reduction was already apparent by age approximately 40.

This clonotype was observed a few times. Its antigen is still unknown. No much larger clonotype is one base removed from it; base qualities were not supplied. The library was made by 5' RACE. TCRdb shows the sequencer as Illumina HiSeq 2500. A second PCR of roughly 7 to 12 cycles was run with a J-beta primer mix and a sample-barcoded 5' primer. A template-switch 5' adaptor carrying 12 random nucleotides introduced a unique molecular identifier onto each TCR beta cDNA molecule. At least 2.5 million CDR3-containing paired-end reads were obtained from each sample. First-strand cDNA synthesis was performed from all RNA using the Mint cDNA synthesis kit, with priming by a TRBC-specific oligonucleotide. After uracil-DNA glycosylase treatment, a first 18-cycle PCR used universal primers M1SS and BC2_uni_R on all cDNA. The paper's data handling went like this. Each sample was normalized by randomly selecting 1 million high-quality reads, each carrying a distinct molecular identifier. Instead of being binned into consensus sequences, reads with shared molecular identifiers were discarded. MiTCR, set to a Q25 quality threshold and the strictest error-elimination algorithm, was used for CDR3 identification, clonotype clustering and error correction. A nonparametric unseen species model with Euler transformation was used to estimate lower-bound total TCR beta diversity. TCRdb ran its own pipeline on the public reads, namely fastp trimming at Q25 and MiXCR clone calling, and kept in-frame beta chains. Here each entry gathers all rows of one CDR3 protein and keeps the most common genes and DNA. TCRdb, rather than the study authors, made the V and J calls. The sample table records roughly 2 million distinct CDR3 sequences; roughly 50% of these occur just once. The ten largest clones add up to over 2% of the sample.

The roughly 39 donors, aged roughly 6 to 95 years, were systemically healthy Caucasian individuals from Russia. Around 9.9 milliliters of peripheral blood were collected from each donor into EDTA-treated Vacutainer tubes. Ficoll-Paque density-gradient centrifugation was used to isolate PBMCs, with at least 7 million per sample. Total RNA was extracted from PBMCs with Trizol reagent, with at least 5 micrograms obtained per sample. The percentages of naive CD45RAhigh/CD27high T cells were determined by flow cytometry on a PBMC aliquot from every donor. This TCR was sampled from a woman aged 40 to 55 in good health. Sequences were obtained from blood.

The CDR3 is CASSLSRGQDSNQPQHF. The DNA sequence is TGTGCCAGCAGCTTATCCCGCGGACAGGATAGCAATCAGCCCCAGCATTTT. The V and J segments used are TRBV13 and TRBJ1-5; 7 bases in the middle match TRBD1. Based on the germline V gene (reference sequence), the CDR1 and CDR2 sequences are PRHDT and FYEKMQ. The CDR3 has 17 amino acids, counting the end cysteine and phenylalanine. Only CDR3 DNA is held: 51 bases, read in frame from base 1. V ends up 2 bases short and J 0 bases short, with an unmatched junction base count of 7. The CDR3, completed at both ends by the reference TRBV13 and TRBJ1-5 genes, gives the full variable domain AAGVIQSPRHLIKEKRETATLKCYPIPRHDTVYWYQQGPGQDPQFLISFYEKMQSDKGSIPDRFSAQQFSDYHSELNMSSLELGDSALYFCASSLSRGQDSNQPQHFGDGTRLSIL.